What follows are 13 T cell receptor beta chains derived from one specimen sequenced in a study of blood T cell repertoires in COVID-19. Libraries were prepared by immunoSEQ multiplex PCR; TCRdb keeps only in-frame clonotypes and omits some of them. The sample includes about 280,000 clones, approximately 83% of them seen just once. Source material: peripheral blood. The receptors here all came from a woman in her forties or fifties who had recovered from COVID-19.

This chain connects TRBV28 to TRBJ1-5; D might be TRBD1 (5 bases). The germline V gene encodes CDR1 MDHEN and CDR2 SYDVKM. The CDR3 is 15 residues long. V was cut by 2 bases and J by 2 bases, with 10 bases left in between. CDR3 residues: CASSLPGGGNQPQHF. The CDR3 DNA sequence: TGTGCCAGCAGTTTACCGGGGGGGGGCAATCAGCCCCAGCATTTT.

To note about this clone: The same CDR3 arises from other DNA sequences in this sample as well. The chain has TRBV29-1 and TRBJ2-3; D unresolved. The V end lost 4 bases, the J end lost 4 bases, and 3 bases lay between the germline ends. Germline V gene data show CDR1 as SQVTM and CDR2 as ANQGSEA. The CDR3 extends over 10 amino acids. In nucleotides, the CDR3 is TGCAGCGTTGCCGCAGATACGCAGTATTTT. As protein: CSVAADTQYF.

This clone has only one observation. V usage is TRBV2 and J usage is TRBJ1-5; 8 positions agree with TRBD1. The junction had 7 bases not matched to a gene; V was cut back by 6 bases and J by 3 bases. The CDR3 extends over 15 amino acids. Germline V gene sequence: CDR1 SNHLY, CDR2 FYNNEI. This chain's CDR3 is CASRAGGAINQPQHF. The CDR3 DNA reads TGTGCCAGCAGGGCAGGGGGCGCGATCAATCAGCCCCAGCATTTT.

This clone was seen a handful of times. The V and J genes are TRBV5-1 and TRBJ2-1; 10 nucleotides line up with TRBD2. The CDR3 length is 18 residues. Germline V gene lookup returns CDR1 SGHRS and CDR2 YFSETQ. With 4 bases clipped from V and 0 bases from J, the junction kept 10 bases outside the gene matches. DNA for the CDR3: TGCGCCAGCAGCCTCCGTAGCGGGGGGCCCAGCTCCTACAATGAGCAGTTCTTC. Protein product: CASSLRSGGPSSYNEQFF.

The V call is TRBV12-3 or TRBV12-4, the J call TRBJ1-4; the D gene is possibly TRBD1 (5 bases). This CDR3 has 13 residues. Trimming cost V 3 bases and J 8 bases, with 10 bases left between them. CDR3 sequence: CASSFWGDEKLFF. The CDR3 nucleotides read TGTGCCAGCAGTTTTTGGGGCGACGAAAAACTGTTTTTT.

The rearrangement uses TRBV6-5 and TRBJ1-1; D not certain. Germline V lookup: CDR1 MNHEY, CDR2 SVGAGI. This CDR3 contains 12 residues. V was trimmed by 6 bases and J by 8 bases, leaving 13 bases between them. The CDR3 DNA reads as TGTGCCAGCAGGGGCCAGACACCCGAAGCTTTCTTT. This translates into CASRGQTPEAFF.

This clone was counted only a few times. The same CDR3 also results from other DNA sequences found in this sample. The gene calls are TRBV7-2 and TRBJ2-7; 12 bases fit TRBD2. V trimming: 5 bases; J trimming: 6 bases; junction bases outside the gene matches: 5. Germline V gives CDR1 SGHTA, CDR2 FQGNSA. This CDR3 region has 14 residues. The CDR3 nucleotides are TGTGCCAGCAGCCCCCGACTAGCGGGAGCCGAGCAGTACTTC. This encodes CASSPRLAGAEQYF.

The V call is TRBV7-8, the J call TRBJ1-2; D may be TRBD1 (6 bases). Trimming pared 5 bases from V and 7 bases from J, leaving 17 bases between. Per the germline V gene, CDR1 is SGHVS and CDR2 is FQNEAQ. The CDR3 runs to 14 residues. The CDR3 region is CASSTPGVVSGYTF. The CDR3 DNA reads TGTGCCAGCAGCACGCCAGGGGTTGTCTCTGGCTACACCTTC.

The J gene is TRBJ1-2, the V gene TRBV19; 7 positions agree with TRBD1. Trimming cost V 7 bases and J 3 bases; bases outside gene matches: 2. Germline V gives CDR1 LNHDA, CDR2 SQIVND (reference sequence). The CDR3 loop spans 12 amino acids. The CDR3 reads CASKGTDYGYTF. The CDR3 bases are TGTGCCAGTAAGGGGACAGACTATGGCTACACCTTC.

This chain uses TRBV7-8 with TRBJ2-3, with TRBD2 matching over 8 bases. V shed 2 bases, J shed 3 bases, and the junction held 7 bases outside the gene matches. CDR1 and CDR2 from the germline V gene are SGHVS and FQNEAQ. The CDR3 is made up of 16 amino acids. The CDR3 coding sequence is TGTGCCAGCAGCTTATCCGGGAGCGGGGGAACAGATACGCAGTATTTT. It yields the protein CASSLSGSGGTDTQYF.

This rearrangement joins TRBV18 to TRBJ2-7; 8 bases are shared with TRBD2. CDR3 length equals 16 residues. The V gene end was trimmed by 3 bases and the J gene end by 1 base; junction bases not matched to a gene: 8. The germline CDR1 and CDR2 sequences are KGHSH and LQKENI. Here the CDR3 DNA reads TGTGCCAGCTCACCCCGGGGGGGGGCGCGATCCTACGAGCAGTACTTC. This translates into CASSPRGGARSYEQYF.

The chain employs TRBV4-1 and TRBJ1-2, with no clear D. Germline CDR1 reads MGHRA; CDR2 reads YSYEKL. The CDR3 is made up of 13 amino acids. With 1 base removed from V and 7 bases from J, the gap between germline ends came to 10 bases. This CDR3 reads CASSQVSGFGYTF. Written as DNA, the CDR3 is TGCGCCAGCAGCCAAGTTTCGGGATTTGGCTACACCTTC.

The V and J genes are TRBV19 and TRBJ1-5; no clear D. Germline V gene sequence: CDR1 LNHDA, CDR2 SQIVND (reference sequence). The CDR3 totals 13 residues. Trimming shortened V by 8 bases and J by 4 bases, and 12 bases separated the two germline ends. CDR3 region: CASGRIANQPQHF. The CDR3 DNA sequence: TGTGCCAGTGGGAGAATAGCAAATCAGCCCCAGCATTTT.